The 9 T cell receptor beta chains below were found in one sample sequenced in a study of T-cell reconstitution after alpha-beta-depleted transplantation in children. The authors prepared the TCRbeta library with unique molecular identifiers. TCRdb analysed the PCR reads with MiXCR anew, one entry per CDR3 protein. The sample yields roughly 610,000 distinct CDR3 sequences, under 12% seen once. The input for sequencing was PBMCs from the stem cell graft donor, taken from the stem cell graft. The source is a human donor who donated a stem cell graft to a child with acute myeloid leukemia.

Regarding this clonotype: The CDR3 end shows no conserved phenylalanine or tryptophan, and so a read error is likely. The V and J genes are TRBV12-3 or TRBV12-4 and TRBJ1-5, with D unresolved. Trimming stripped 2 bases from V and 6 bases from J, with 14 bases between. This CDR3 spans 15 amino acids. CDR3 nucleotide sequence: TGTGCCAGCAGTTTAAGGGCTGAGTTGGGTCAGCCCCAGCATTGT. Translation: CASSLRAELGQPQHC.

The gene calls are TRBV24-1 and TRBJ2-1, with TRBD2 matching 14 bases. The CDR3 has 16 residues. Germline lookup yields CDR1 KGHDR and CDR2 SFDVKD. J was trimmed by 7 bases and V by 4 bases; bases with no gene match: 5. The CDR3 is CATSEFGTSGRNEQFF. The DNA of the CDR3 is TGTGCCACCAGTGAATTCGGGACTAGCGGGAGAAATGAGCAGTTCTTC.

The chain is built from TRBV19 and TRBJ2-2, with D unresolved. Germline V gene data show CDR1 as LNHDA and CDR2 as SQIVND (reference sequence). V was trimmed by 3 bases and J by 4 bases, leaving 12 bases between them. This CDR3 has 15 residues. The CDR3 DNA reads TGTGCCAGTAGTATCGGGTTAGCCTTCACCGGGGAGCTGTTTTTT. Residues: CASSIGLAFTGELFF.

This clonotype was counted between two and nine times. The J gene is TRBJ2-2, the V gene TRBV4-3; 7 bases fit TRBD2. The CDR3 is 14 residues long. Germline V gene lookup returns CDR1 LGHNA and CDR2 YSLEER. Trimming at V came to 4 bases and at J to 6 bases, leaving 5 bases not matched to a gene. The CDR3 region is CASSLAGAAGELFF. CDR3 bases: TGCGCCAGCAGCCTTGCGGGAGCAGCCGGGGAGCTGTTTTTT.

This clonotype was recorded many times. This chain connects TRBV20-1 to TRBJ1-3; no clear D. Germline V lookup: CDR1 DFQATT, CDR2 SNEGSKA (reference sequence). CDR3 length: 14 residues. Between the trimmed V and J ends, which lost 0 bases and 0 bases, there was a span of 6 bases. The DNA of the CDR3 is TGCAGTGCTAGAGATCTGGGCTCTGGAAACACCATATATTTT. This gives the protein CSARDLGSGNTIYF.

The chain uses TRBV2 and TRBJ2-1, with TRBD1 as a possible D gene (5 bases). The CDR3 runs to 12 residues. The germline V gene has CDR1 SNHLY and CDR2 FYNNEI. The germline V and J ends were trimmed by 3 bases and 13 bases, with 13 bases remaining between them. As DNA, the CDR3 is TGTGCCAGCAGTGATCTTGGGGCCCGACAGTTCTTC. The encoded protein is CASSDLGARQFF.

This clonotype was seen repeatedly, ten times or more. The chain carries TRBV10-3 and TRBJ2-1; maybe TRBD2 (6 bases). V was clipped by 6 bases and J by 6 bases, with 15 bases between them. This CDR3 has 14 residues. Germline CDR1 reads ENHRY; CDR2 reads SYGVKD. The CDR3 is CAIRAGNQLNEQFF. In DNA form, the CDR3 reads TGTGCCATCAGGGCGGGAAACCAGCTCAATGAGCAGTTCTTC.

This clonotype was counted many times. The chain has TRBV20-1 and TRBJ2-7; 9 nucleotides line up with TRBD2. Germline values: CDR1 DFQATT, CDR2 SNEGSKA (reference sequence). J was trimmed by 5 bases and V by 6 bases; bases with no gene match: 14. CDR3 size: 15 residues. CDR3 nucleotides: TGCAGTGCGTCGTCCGGGACTAGCTTAAGACACGAGCAGTACTTC. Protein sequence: CSASSGTSLRHEQYF.

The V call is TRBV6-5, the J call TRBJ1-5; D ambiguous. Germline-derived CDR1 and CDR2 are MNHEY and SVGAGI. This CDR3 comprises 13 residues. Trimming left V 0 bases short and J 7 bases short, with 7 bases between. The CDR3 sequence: CASSYSKRQPQHF. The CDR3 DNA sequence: TGTGCCAGCAGTTACTCAAAGCGACAGCCCCAGCATTTT.